Sequencing of this T cell receptor beta chain was carried out in a study of CD8 T cells in ankylosing spondylitis. The study, taken as a whole, reports: What appeared characteristic of ankylosing spondylitis blood was a TCR beta motif of eight or nine highly homologous variants. Reports of some motif variants in reactive arthritis synovial fluid and blood predate this one.

This clonotype has at least ten counts. Antigen: not known. 5'-RACE, quantitative and with molecular barcodes, yielded the TCR beta libraries. TCRdb fed the 5' RACE reads into MiXCR, producing one record per CDR3 protein. The sample holds hundreds of thousands of distinct CDR3 sequences, 12% seen once. V lost 2 bases, J lost 5 bases, and 9 bases lay in between. The CDR3 covers 13 residues. Material: blood, either unsorted or a sorted T cell fraction (not recorded which). The TCR sequence derives from a male donor with ankylosing spondylitis. The genes are TRBV12-3 or TRBV12-4 and TRBJ1-1; D is unresolved. CDR3 sequence (DNA): TGTGCCAGCAGTTTAAACGAGAGGACTGAAGCTTTCTTT. This codes for CASSLNERTEAFF.